Following are 26 T cell receptor beta chains from one sample sequenced in a study of T cell responses to AZD1222 COVID-19 vaccine. TCRdb keeps only in-frame clones here, not all; method: immunoSEQ multiplex PCR. The data contain tens of thousands of clones, roughly 87% of them singletons. The source material was peripheral blood, sampled 28 days after the second AZD1222 dose. The receptor source for this set is an adult who received the AZD1222 COVID-19 vaccine.

V usage is TRBV5-6 and J usage is TRBJ1-1, with D perhaps matching TRBD1 (5 bases). Trimming cost V 5 bases and J 7 bases, with 18 bases left between them. The germline V gene encodes CDR1 SGHDT and CDR2 YYEEEE. The CDR3 consists of 14 residues. CDR3 DNA sequence: TGTGCCAGCAGTCCGTCGGGGGGAAGAGGTGAAGCTTTCTTT. Translation: CASSPSGGRGEAFF.

V and J are TRBV30 and TRBJ2-2; 8 positions agree with TRBD2. CDR1 and CDR2 (germline): GTSNPN, SVGIG (reference sequence). The CDR3 contains 16 residues. J gave up 0 bases and V 4 bases, and 7 bases lay outside the gene matches. The CDR3 reads CAWTPLGGANTGELFF. The CDR3 DNA reads TGTGCCTGGACGCCTCTCGGGGGGGCGAACACCGGGGAGCTGTTTTTT.

This clone has only one observation. The rearrangement joins TRBV7-3 to TRBJ2-1, with D unclear. Germline V lookup: CDR1 SGHTA, CDR2 FQGTGA. Trimming pared 2 bases from V and 9 bases from J, leaving 5 bases between. The CDR3 is 11 residues long. CDR3 loop: CASSLDGEQFF. The DNA for the CDR3 is TGTGCCAGCAGCTTAGATGGTGAGCAGTTCTTC.

The chain combines TRBV6-4 with TRBJ1-1; possible D gene TRBD1, 6 bases. V gave up 4 bases and J gave up 6 bases, with 18 bases separating them. In germline, CDR1 is MRHNA, CDR2 SNTAGT. This CDR3 is built from 15 residues. This CDR3 reads CASSASGSGGSEAFF. The CDR3, as DNA: TGTGCCAGCAGTGCTTCGGGATCCGGGGGCTCTGAAGCTTTCTTT.

This chain uses TRBV30 with TRBJ1-6; the D is unclear. Looked up from germline, CDR1 is GTSNPN and CDR2 is SVGIG (reference sequence). With 6 bases removed from V and 2 bases from J, the gap between germline ends came to 11 bases. This CDR3 spans 14 amino acids. The CDR3 DNA is TGTGCCTGCCGGGCCCCGGCCTATAATTCACCCCTCCACTTT. Protein: CACRAPAYNSPLHF. The variable domain in full, completed from reference TRBV30 and TRBJ1-6, reads SQTIHQWPATLVQPVGSPLSLECTVEGTSNPNLYWYRQAAGRGLQLLFYSVGIGQISSEVPQNLSASRPQDRQFILSSKKLLLSDSGFYLCACRAPAYNSPLHFGNGTRLTVT.

This rearrangement joins TRBV7-2 to TRBJ2-2; 8 bases are shared with TRBD2. Germline CDR1 is SGHTA and CDR2 is FQGNSA. The CDR3 sequence is 14 residues long. J lost 7 bases, V lost 1 base, and 2 bases had no gene match. This CDR3 is CASSLGTSFGELFF. Written as DNA, the CDR3 is TGTGCCAGCAGCTTAGGGACTAGCTTCGGGGAGCTGTTTTTT. Variable domain in full (rest from reference TRBV7-2 and TRBJ2-2): GAGVSQSPSNKVTEKGKDVELRCDPISGHTALYWYRQSLGQGLEFLIYFQGNSAPDKSGLPSDRFSAERTGGSVSTLTIQRTQQEDSAVYLCASSLGTSFGELFFGEGSRLTVL.

This sequence joins TRBV6-5 and TRBJ2-2; TRBD1 agrees at 7 bases. Germline CDR1 reads MNHEY; CDR2 reads SVGAGI. The CDR3 is 13 amino acids. The ends lost 6 bases at V and 7 bases at J; junction bases unmatched: 5. CDR3 sequence reads: CASRIQGLGELFF. The CDR3 DNA sequence: TGTGCCAGCAGGATACAGGGGCTCGGGGAGCTGTTTTTT.

The chain links TRBV2 to TRBJ2-5; D is perhaps TRBD2 (5 bases). Germline lookup yields CDR1 SNHLY and CDR2 FYNNEI. The CDR3 totals 14 residues. Trimming cost V 0 bases and J 5 bases, with 10 bases left between them. CDR3 in amino acids: CASSEALPGETQYF. The CDR3 coding sequence is TGTGCCAGCAGTGAAGCGCTTCCGGGGGAGACCCAGTACTTC.

The CDR3 loop reads CASSRLGLPETQYF. In nucleotides, the CDR3 is TGCGCCAGCAGCCGTTTGGGGCTGCCAGAGACCCAGTACTTC. This sequence joins TRBV10-2 and TRBJ2-5; D is possibly TRBD1 (5 bases). The length of the CDR3 is 14 residues. Trimming shortened V by 6 bases and J by 4 bases, and 15 bases separated the two germline ends. Germline-derived CDR1 and CDR2 are WSHSY and SAAADI.

The CDR3: CAISESRTGGNTIYF. The CDR3 DNA follows: TGTGCCATCAGTGAGTCGCGGACTGGTGGAAACACCATATATTTT. V usage is TRBV10-3 and J usage is TRBJ1-3; D is unresolved. Germline V gene sequence: CDR1 ENHRY, CDR2 SYGVKD. The CDR3 sequence is 15 residues long. The ends were cut back, 0 bases at V and 3 bases at J, with 9 bases in the middle.

V and J are TRBV5-1 and TRBJ2-2; perhaps TRBD2 as D (7 bases). CDR1 SGHRS and CDR2 YFSETQ come from the germline V gene. The CDR3 spans 16 residues. Trimming stripped 4 bases from V and 3 bases from J, with 16 bases between. The CDR3 reads CASSPRIGGHTGELFF. CDR3 DNA sequence: TGCGCCAGCAGCCCGAGAATCGGGGGGCACACCGGGGAGCTGTTTTTT.

The rearrangement links TRBV7-2 to TRBJ2-4; a weak D match, TRBD2 (5 bases). Germline-derived CDR1 and CDR2 are SGHTA and FQGNSA. The CDR3 totals 15 residues. V was trimmed by 0 bases and J by 0 bases, leaving 6 bases between them. The CDR3, as DNA: TGTGCCAGCAGCTTAGCAGCGGTAGCCAAAAACATTCAGTACTTC. It yields the protein CASSLAAVAKNIQYF. The full variable domain, rest sourced from reference TRBV7-2 and TRBJ2-4, is GAGVSQSPSNKVTEKGKDVELRCDPISGHTALYWYRQSLGQGLEFLIYFQGNSAPDKSGLPSDRFSAERTGGSVSTLTIQRTQQEDSAVYLCASSLAAVAKNIQYFGAGTRLSVL.

This clone has just one count. The V and J genes are TRBV4-1 and TRBJ2-1; 8 positions agree with TRBD2. CDR1 is MGHRA and CDR2 is YSYEKL in the germline V gene. The CDR3 spans 17 residues. Trimming at V came to 2 bases and at J to 1 base, leaving 7 bases not matched to a gene. The CDR3 region has the DNA TGCGCCAGCAGCCAACCCCCGGGACTAGTTTCCTACAATGAGCAGTTCTTC. This encodes CASSQPPGLVSYNEQFF.

A few counts support this clone. Other DNA sequences in this sample translate to the same CDR3. The genes are TRBV29-1 and TRBJ1-1; maybe TRBD1 (5 bases). V was trimmed by 7 bases and J by 3 bases, leaving 12 bases between them. Germline values: CDR1 SQVTM, CDR2 ANQGSEA. The CDR3 is 12 residues long. Written as DNA, the CDR3 is TGCAGCGCCCTGCTGGGGGACACTGAAGCTTTCTTT. Residues: CSALLGDTEAFF.

The J gene is TRBJ1-5, the V gene TRBV7-2; TRBD1 might be the D (5 bases). The CDR3 is 13 amino acids. The germline gives CDR1 SGHTA, CDR2 FQGNSA. V was pared by 6 bases and J by 6 bases, with 12 bases between. The CDR3 sequence is CASSQGRAQPQHF. The DNA for the CDR3 is TGTGCCAGCAGTCAAGGCAGGGCTCAGCCCCAGCATTTT.

CDR3 residues: CASSLFSSTSTDTQYF. Here the CDR3 DNA reads TGTGCCAGCAGCTTATTTAGCTCGACAAGCACAGATACGCAGTATTTT. The chain carries TRBV7-2 and TRBJ2-3; no clear D. The V end was cut by 2 bases, the J end by 0 bases, with 12 bases between. Germline-derived CDR1 and CDR2 are SGHTA and FQGNSA. The CDR3 has 16 residues.

CDR3 residues: CASSRSSYNSPLHF. The CDR3 DNA sequence: TGTGCCAGCAGCCGAAGCTCCTATAATTCACCCCTCCACTTT. The rearrangement uses TRBV14 and TRBJ1-6; D is ambiguous. The CDR3 sequence is 14 residues long. Deletions cut 4 bases from V and 0 bases from J, with 4 bases between. Germline lookup yields CDR1 SGHDN and CDR2 FVKESK.

This sequence joins TRBV24-1 and TRBJ1-6; possible D gene TRBD1, 5 bases. Between the trimmed V and J ends, which lost 5 bases and 0 bases, there was a span of 16 bases. This CDR3 is built from 18 residues. Germline loops: CDR1 KGHDR, CDR2 SFDVKD. CDR3: CATSVGEWVSSYNSPLHF. CDR3 nucleotides: TGTGCCACCAGTGTGGGGGAATGGGTGAGCTCCTATAATTCACCCCTCCACTTT.

The chain links TRBV19 to TRBJ2-4, with D perhaps matching TRBD2 (5 bases). The CDR3 sequence is 14 residues long. Per germline, CDR1 LNHDA and CDR2 SQIVND (reference sequence). V was clipped by 10 bases and J by 0 bases, with 13 bases between them. Written as DNA, the CDR3 is TGTGCCACCCAGGACTCTCTAGCCAAAAACATTCAGTACTTC. This sequence encodes CATQDSLAKNIQYF.

J is TRBJ1-1 and V is TRBV29-1; D ambiguous. The CDR3 spans 12 residues. Germline values: CDR1 SQVTM, CDR2 ANQGSEA. V was clipped by 7 bases and J by 1 base, with 10 bases between them. CDR3 amino acids: CSADGPNTEAFF. The CDR3 nucleotides read TGCAGCGCAGACGGCCCGAACACTGAAGCTTTCTTT.

The chain carries TRBV9 and TRBJ1-2; D may be TRBD1 (5 bases). CDR1 and CDR2 from the germline V gene are SGDLS and YYNGEE. The germline V and J ends were trimmed by 3 bases and 2 bases, with 14 bases remaining between them. The CDR3 extends over 15 amino acids. Written as DNA, the CDR3 is TGTGCCAGCAGCGCCCAGGGTACCGCCAACTATGGCTACACCTTC. Its protein product is CASSAQGTANYGYTF.

The J gene is TRBJ2-7, the V gene TRBV11-2; D might be TRBD2 (6 bases). The V end lost 5 bases, the J end lost 6 bases, and 14 bases lay between the germline ends. Germline V gene lookup returns CDR1 SGHAT and CDR2 FQNNGV. There are 13 residues in the CDR3. The CDR3 DNA follows: TGTGCCAGCAGCCCGAGCGGGTTCAGCGAGCAGTACTTC. Residues: CASSPSGFSEQYF.

CDR3: CASSPRQEMGELFF. In DNA form, the CDR3 reads TGTGCCAGCTCACCCCGACAGGAGATGGGGGAGCTGTTTTTT. The J gene is TRBJ2-2, the V gene TRBV18; D is possibly TRBD1 (6 bases). CDR3 length: 14 residues. The V gene's germline CDR1 is KGHSH and CDR2 LQKENI. Trimming removed 3 bases at V and 8 bases at J, with 13 bases between.

This chain joins TRBV5-6 and TRBJ2-3, with D uncertain. V shed 5 bases and J shed 10 bases, with 17 bases lying between them. There are 13 residues in the CDR3. Germline CDR1 is SGHDT and CDR2 is YYEEEE. The CDR3 here is CASSSNPEYPQYF. The DNA of the CDR3 is TGTGCCAGCAGTTCCAATCCCGAGTATCCGCAGTATTTT.

The chain couples TRBV29-1 to TRBJ1-1; no definite D call. The V end was cut by 0 bases, the J end by 6 bases, with 5 bases between. CDR1 and CDR2 from the germline V gene are SQVTM and ANQGSEA. The CDR3 sequence is 11 residues long. CDR3: CSVEDEAEAFF. The DNA of the CDR3 is TGCAGCGTTGAAGATGAGGCTGAAGCTTTCTTT.

The chain is built from TRBV10-3 and TRBJ1-2, with 8 bases identical to TRBD1. Germline V lookup: CDR1 ENHRY, CDR2 SYGVKD. V was clipped by 10 bases and J by 6 bases; unmatched bases: 10. CDR3 length: 13 amino acids. The CDR3 spells CATEPGQGDGYTF. The CDR3 bases are TGTGCCACCGAACCTGGACAGGGTGATGGCTACACCTTC.